The 21 T cell receptor beta chains in this list originate from one sample, sequenced in a study of cytomegalovirus exposure and HLA in healthy donors. It was with 60 Vbeta and 13 Jbeta primers that the PCR ran. Repertoires were generated with immunoSEQ multiplex PCR, while TCRdb's copy carries only in-frame clones and drops some. The sample records over 110,000 clones, about 84% being singletons. The specimen was PBMCs. These receptors were taken from a woman aged 40 to 50 in good health and CMV-seropositive.

The chain carries TRBV2 and TRBJ2-5; D not resolved. Trimming took 3 bases from V and 2 from J, leaving 7 bases between them. The CDR3 sequence is 13 residues long. In germline, CDR1 is SNHLY, CDR2 FYNNEI. CDR3 nucleotides: TGTGCCAGCAGTGATAACTTACAAGAGACCCAGTACTTC. This gives the protein CASSDNLQETQYF.

V gene TRBV7-9 combines with J gene TRBJ2-1; 8 positions match TRBD2. J was trimmed by 3 bases and V by 3 bases; bases with no gene match: 10. CDR3 size: 17 residues. From germline, CDR1 is SEHNR and CDR2 FQNEAQ (reference sequence). CDR3 residues: CASSLTPGTRSYNEQFF. The CDR3 nucleotides read TGTGCCAGCAGCTTGACCCCCGGGACTAGGAGCTACAATGAGCAGTTCTTC.

This clone was seen a few times. The chain has TRBV7-9 and TRBJ1-1; D is unclear. There are 12 residues in the CDR3. Germline CDR1 and CDR2: SEHNR and FQNEAQ (reference sequence). The V end lost 7 bases, the J end lost 5 bases, and 11 bases lay between the germline ends. The CDR3 region is CASTPGSTEAFF. The CDR3 bases are TGTGCCAGCACCCCGGGGTCGACTGAAGCTTTCTTT. The complete variable domain, with remaining parts taken from reference TRBV7-9 and TRBJ1-1, reads DTGVSQNPRHKITKRGQNVTFRCDPISEHNRLYWYRQTLGQGPEFLTYFQNEAQLEKSRLLSDRFSAERPKGSFSTLEIQRTEQGDSAMYLCASTPGSTEAFFGQGTRLTVV.

This clone turned up a few times. The CDR3 bases are TGTGCCAGCAGATCGGCTAGCGGGAGACAAGAGACCCAGTACTTC. Amino acids: CASRSASGRQETQYF. The chain employs TRBV2 and TRBJ2-5, with 10 bases lining up with TRBD2. The CDR3 runs 15 residues. V lost 6 bases and J lost 2; bases outside the gene matches: 6. Germline loops: CDR1 SNHLY, CDR2 FYNNEI.

This clone occurred a few times. A junction end diverges from the germline sequence, so it may reflect a read error. The rearrangement joins TRBV6-5 to TRBJ2-7; 7 positions match TRBD1. The length of the CDR3 is 14 residues. The germline CDR1 and CDR2 sequences are MNHEY and SVGAGI. In DNA form, the CDR3 reads TGTGCCAGCGGGTTTACAGGGGTCTCCCACGAGCAGTACTTC. Translating gives CASGFTGVSHEQYF.

The chain has TRBV30 and TRBJ2-7; tentatively, D is TRBD2 (6 bases). This CDR3 has 15 amino acids. Germline V gives CDR1 GTSNPN, CDR2 SVGIG (reference sequence). Trimming shortened V by 3 bases and J by 3 bases, and 18 bases separated the two germline ends. The CDR3 region has the DNA TGTGCCTGGAGATGGGTACTAGCCACTGGCTACGAGCAGTACTTC. Translated, it gives CAWRWVLATGYEQYF.

The chain uses TRBV10-3 and TRBJ2-2, with 7 bases fitting TRBD1. The CDR3 covers 14 residues. After removal of 7 bases from V and 2 bases from J, the junction contained 4 bases not matched to a gene. The V gene's germline CDR1 is ENHRY and CDR2 SYGVKD. CDR3 in DNA: TGTGCCATCATGTGGGACAGAAACACCGGGGAGCTGTTTTTT. Protein sequence: CAIMWDRNTGELFF.

The chain has TRBV30 and TRBJ1-5; TRBD1 matches at 8 bases. This CDR3 has 17 residues. Germline lookup yields CDR1 GTSNPN and CDR2 SVGIG (reference sequence). V was pared by 1 base and J by 0 bases, with 8 bases of the junction left unmatched. CDR3 in amino acids: CAWSGSPGQGSNQPQHF. The CDR3 region has the DNA TGTGCCTGGAGTGGGTCCCCAGGACAGGGTAGCAATCAGCCCCAGCATTTT.

CDR3 in DNA: TGTGCCAGCAGCTTAGATGCCAGTAGAAACACCATATATTTT. Residues: CASSLDASRNTIYF. The chain couples TRBV7-9 to TRBJ1-3; D gene ambiguous. The V gene's germline CDR1 is SEHNR and CDR2 FQNEAQ (reference sequence). V lost 1 base and J 5 bases, leaving 9 bases between the germline ends. There are 14 residues in the CDR3. Full variable domain (outside the CDR3, taken from reference TRBV7-9 and TRBJ1-3): DTGVSQNPRHKITKRGQNVTFRCDPISEHNRLYWYRQTLGQGPEFLTYFQNEAQLEKSRLLSDRFSAERPKGSFSTLEIQRTEQGDSAMYLCASSLDASRNTIYFGEGSWLTVV.

This chain uses TRBV19 with TRBJ1-2, with D uncertain. This CDR3 contains 11 residues. Trimming pared 6 bases from V and 2 bases from J, leaving 4 bases between. Per germline, CDR1 LNHDA and CDR2 SQIVND (reference sequence). DNA of the CDR3: TGTGCCAGTAGCAGGAACTATGGCTACACCTTC. As protein: CASSRNYGYTF.

J is TRBJ2-7 and V is TRBV28; maybe TRBD2 (5 bases). V lost 4 bases to trimming and J lost 0 bases, with 10 bases between them. Per the germline V gene, CDR1 is MDHEN and CDR2 is SYDVKM. The CDR3 spans 14 residues. The DNA of the CDR3 is TGTGCCAGCAGTTCTCCGGGATACTCCTACGAGCAGTACTTC. Translating gives CASSSPGYSYEQYF.

V usage is TRBV27 and J usage is TRBJ2-1; TRBD2 matches 7 bases. There are 15 residues in the CDR3. Germline trimming cut 3 bases from V and 4 bases from J; bases unmatched to any gene: 6. Germline V gives CDR1 MNHEY, CDR2 SMNVEV (reference sequence). CDR3 bases: TGTGCCAGCAGTTTGGGTCTAGCGGATTACAATGAGCAGTTCTTC. Translated: CASSLGLADYNEQFF.

The chain recombines TRBV25-1 with TRBJ2-2; TRBD1 is a possible D gene (6 bases). The germline gives CDR1 MGHDK, CDR2 SYGVNS. The CDR3 contains 16 residues. Trimming removed 1 base from V and 3 bases from J, with 12 bases in between. This chain's CDR3 is CASSELGRGDTGELFF. The CDR3 DNA reads TGTGCCAGCAGTGAATTGGGCAGGGGTGACACCGGGGAGCTGTTTTTT.

The V gene is TRBV9, the J gene TRBJ2-2, with 7 nucleotides matching TRBD2. The CDR3 consists of 16 residues. Germline-derived CDR1 and CDR2 are SGDLS and YYNGEE. J gave up 5 bases and V 2 bases, and 9 bases lay outside the gene matches. CDR3 region: CASSVSGRKVTGELFF. The CDR3 DNA reads as TGTGCCAGCAGCGTCTCCGGGAGGAAAGTTACCGGGGAGCTGTTTTTT.

This chain links TRBV2 with TRBJ2-3, with 7 positions matching TRBD1. Germline V lookup: CDR1 SNHLY, CDR2 FYNNEI. The V segment lost 6 bases and the J segment 8 bases; nucleotides outside the gene matches: 8. The CDR3 consists of 13 residues. The CDR3 nucleotides are TGTGCCAGCAGCGGGGACAGCCGAGGTACGCAGTATTTT. Its translation is CASSGDSRGTQYF.

The genes are TRBV5-6 and TRBJ2-1, with 7 bases aligning to TRBD1. The CDR3 consists of 16 residues. Germline V gene data show CDR1 as SGHDT and CDR2 as YYEEEE. The V and J ends lost 4 bases and 2 bases, in that order; junction bases with no gene match: 9. Written as DNA, the CDR3 is TGTGCCAGCAGCCGCGTCGACAGGGTAGCCTACAATGAGCAGTTCTTC. This codes for CASSRVDRVAYNEQFF.

This clone was counted between two and nine times. The chain uses TRBV9 and TRBJ2-5; 9 bases are a match to TRBD2. The DNA end favors TRBJ2-7, so the J call may be wrong. CDR3 length equals 16 residues. Germline values: CDR1 SGDLS, CDR2 YYNGEE. The CDR3 is CASSPRDSGRSGEQYF. Written as DNA, the CDR3 is TGTGCCAGCAGCCCCCGTGATAGCGGGAGAAGCGGCGAGCAGTACTTC.

The chain employs TRBV5-1 and TRBJ1-1, with 8 bases fitting TRBD1. The trim removed 3 bases at V and 1 base at J, leaving 2 bases unmatched. This CDR3 has 14 amino acids. Germline lookup yields CDR1 SGHRS and CDR2 YFSETQ. CDR3 in DNA: TGCGCCAGCAGCTGGACAGGGCCGAACACTGAAGCTTTCTTT. Protein sequence: CASSWTGPNTEAFF.

The chain joins TRBV6-1 to TRBJ2-1; D unclear. V lost 3 bases to trimming and J lost 7 bases, with 16 bases between them. CDR1 and CDR2 from the germline V gene are MNHNS and SASEGT. The CDR3 is 15 residues long. The CDR3 DNA sequence: TGTGCCAGCAGTGACTTTGACACTGCCCCTAATGAGCAGTTCTTC. Amino acids: CASSDFDTAPNEQFF.

The V call is TRBV7-9, the J call TRBJ1-2, with a weak D call TRBD1 (6 bases). The CDR3 sequence is 13 residues long. Germline V lookup: CDR1 SEHNR, CDR2 FQNEAQ (reference sequence). The V and J ends lost 7 bases and 6 bases respectively, with 15 bases between them. CDR3: CASTLVGADGYTF. The CDR3 DNA sequence: TGTGCCAGCACCTTGGTGGGGGCGGATGGCTACACCTTC.

V and J are TRBV7-9 and TRBJ1-1; D is unclear. Trimming took 8 bases from V and 6 from J, leaving 10 bases between them. CDR1 and CDR2 from the germline V gene are SEHNR and FQNEAQ (reference sequence). This CDR3 is built from 11 residues. CDR3 in amino acids: CASGPSAEAFF. CDR3 sequence (DNA): TGTGCCAGCGGCCCAAGCGCTGAAGCTTTCTTT.